This T cell receptor (beta chain) was identified during a study of shared clonotypes between healthy human individuals. On the study more broadly: Donor ages ranged 18 to 49 years: a couple of women, a few men. Study conclusions and caveats: Sampling was confined to blood; repertoires within tissues likely differ.

V was trimmed by 1 base and J by 5 bases, leaving 7 bases between them. The CDR3 has 14 residues. CDR1 is SGHRS and CDR2 is YFSETQ in the germline V gene. This clone was seen a few times. No antigen is known for it. Several immunoSEQ plates received, in even portions, the genomic DNA of each subset. The data were produced by immunoSEQ multiplex PCR, yet TCRdb's version contains in-frame clones alone and is incomplete. In the table there are under 600,000 clones, around 79% of which are singletons. The chain has TRBV5-1 and TRBJ1-6, with D possibly TRBD1 on 5 matching bases. Sequenced input: PBMCs. The sequence was collected from a woman between 40 and 50 years old in good health. Some clones in this sample may be carry-over from other donors' samples. The DNA for the CDR3 is TGCGCCAGCAGCTTGCGGGGGAATAATTCACCCCTCCACTTT. This gives the protein CASSLRGNNSPLHF.